This is a list of T cell receptor beta chains from one sample in a study of shared clonotypes between healthy human individuals. TCRdb's table, derived via immunoSEQ multiplex PCR, lists solely in-frame clones and lacks some. The table records tens of thousands of clones, around 57% of them present only once. Sequenced sample: memory CD8+ T cells sorted from blood. All receptors derive from a man in his thirties or forties in good health. The CDR3 runs from the conserved cysteine through the conserved F or W. Fields, in order: V gene, clone size, D gene, J gene, CDR3 length, CDR3 DNA, CDR3 protein. The D gene is left open where the match is weak. Clone size is not always given. Where it is, it says once, few, many or a class for expanded clones.

V: TRBV11-1
size: once
D: NA
J: TRBJ2-7
length: 15
DNA: TGTGCCAGCAGCTTAGGTCAGGGAAGAACCTACGAGCAGTACTTC
CDR3: CASSLGQGRTYEQYF

V: TRBV19
size: NA
D: NA
J: TRBJ2-1
length: 16
DNA: TGTGCCAGTAGTATCCGACCCGAAAGCTCCTACAATGAGCAGTTCTTC
CDR3: CASSIRPESSYNEQFF

V: TRBV29-1
size: NA
D: TRBD2
J: TRBJ2-2
length: 14
DNA: TGCAGCGCAAAACTAGCGGGAGACTTCGGGGAGCTGTTTTTT
CDR3: CSAKLAGDFGELFF

V: TRBV5-4
size: NA
D: TRBD2
J: TRBJ2-7
length: 16
DNA: TGTGCCAGCAGCCAGGATAGCGGGAGCCCTTCCTACGAGCAGTACTTC
CDR3: CASSQDSGSPSYEQYF

V: TRBV7-8
size: many
D: NA
J: TRBJ2-3
length: 16
DNA: TGTGCCAGCAGCTTAGTTGCTGGCGGGAACACAGATACGCAGTATTTT
CDR3: CASSLVAGGNTDTQYF

V: TRBV2
size: NA
D: TRBD1
J: TRBJ1-1
length: 17
DNA: TGTGCCAGCACTGGGGACAGGCGAAACACCATGAACACTGAAGCTTTCTTT
CDR3: CASTGDRRNTMNTEAFF

V: TRBV6-5
size: few
D: TRBD1
J: TRBJ2-7
length: 14
DNA: TGTGCCAGCAGTTCTGGGACAGGGGGCTACGAGCAGTACTTC
CDR3: CASSSGTGGYEQYF

V: TRBV18
size: many
D: NA
J: TRBJ1-5
length: 13
DNA: TGTGCCAGCTCACCGGAAGGGGATCAGCCCCAGCATTTT
CDR3: CASSPEGDQPQHF

V: TRBV15
size: NA
D: TRBD2
J: TRBJ2-1
length: 15
DNA: TGTGCCACCAGCACCGTAGCGGGAACCTACAATGAGCAGTTCTTC
CDR3: CATSTVAGTYNEQFF

V: TRBV27
size: few
D: NA
J: TRBJ2-3
length: 14
DNA: TGTGCCAGCAGTTTAGGCGATTCGGCAGATACGCAGTATTTT
CDR3: CASSLGDSADTQYF

V: TRBV28
size: few
D: NA
J: TRBJ2-7
length: 14
DNA: TGTGCCAGCAGTTTGGTTTACGATACCTACGAGCAGTACTTC
CDR3: CASSLVYDTYEQYF

V: TRBV5-5
size: NA
D: TRBD1
J: TRBJ1-1
length: 18
DNA: TGTGCCAGCAGCTTGGACCCGGGACAGGGGCTTGTGAACACTGAAGCTTTCTTT
CDR3: CASSLDPGQGLVNTEAFF

V: TRBV29-1
size: NA
D: NA
J: TRBJ1-1
length: 16
DNA: TGCAGCGTTGAAGCCCCCCCGGACAGTATGAACACTGAAGCTTTCTTT
CDR3: CSVEAPPDSMNTEAFF

V: TRBV28
size: NA
D: NA
J: TRBJ2-7
length: 15
DNA: TGTGCCAGCAGTTTACCCGGGGATCAGACCTACGAGCAGTACTTC
CDR3: CASSLPGDQTYEQYF

V: TRBV18
size: NA
D: NA
J: TRBJ2-7
length: 15
DNA: TGTGCCAGCTCACCATTGACTGGGCGTTCAGACGAGCAGTACTTC
CDR3: CASSPLTGRSDEQYF

V: TRBV29-1
size: few
D: TRBD1
J: TRBJ1-2
length: 12
DNA: TGCAGCGTCGTGACAGGGGTTTATGGCTACACCTTC
CDR3: CSVVTGVYGYTF

V: TRBV6-6
size: NA
D: NA
J: TRBJ2-1
length: 15
DNA: TGTGCCAGCAGTTACTCGGTGCAGGGATACAATGAGCAGTTCTTC
CDR3: CASSYSVQGYNEQFF

V: TRBV25-1
size: NA
D: TRBD1
J: TRBJ2-3
length: 17
DNA: TGTGCCAGCAGTCGAGGACAGGGGGCGCATCGGACAGATACGCAGTATTTT
CDR3: CASSRGQGAHRTDTQYF

V: TRBV4-1
size: NA
D: TRBD2
J: TRBJ2-2
length: 18
DNA: TGCGCCAGCAGCCAAGAGGTACTAGCGGTCCCAAAGGGCGGGGAGCTGTTTTTT
CDR3: CASSQEVLAVPKGGELFF

V: TRBV2
size: NA
D: TRBD2
J: TRBJ2-3
length: 15
DNA: TGTGCCAGCAGTGTATTAGCGGGAGATTTAGATACGCAGTATTTT
CDR3: CASSVLAGDLDTQYF

V: TRBV5-1
size: NA
D: NA
J: TRBJ2-1
length: 14
DNA: TGCGCCAGCAGCAACAGACGGGACGGGGATGAGCAGTTCTTC
CDR3: CASSNRRDGDEQFF

V: TRBV27
size: NA
D: NA
J: TRBJ1-1
length: 16
DNA: TGTGCCAGCAGTTTATCTTTGCTAGGGGTGAACACTGAAGCTTTCTTT
CDR3: CASSLSLLGVNTEAFF

V: TRBV7-9
size: NA
D: TRBD1
J: TRBJ2-1
length: 17
DNA: TGTGCCAGCAGCCCTAAGACAGGGACACCCTCCTACAATGAGCAGTTCTTC
CDR3: CASSPKTGTPSYNEQFF

V: TRBV5-4
size: NA
D: NA
J: TRBJ2-7
length: 13
DNA: TGTGCCAGCAGCAAGGAGGCAGCCTACGAGCAGTACTTC
CDR3: CASSKEAAYEQYF

V: TRBV7-8
size: once
D: NA
J: TRBJ2-6
length: 15
DNA: TGTGCCAGCAGCCAAGGGAGCTCTGGGGCCAACGTCCTGACTTTC
CDR3: CASSQGSSGANVLTF

V: TRBV7-6
size: few
D: TRBD1
J: TRBJ2-7
length: 13
DNA: TGTGCCAGCAGCCGGGGACAGGGTCCCGAGCAGTACTTC
CDR3: CASSRGQGPEQYF

V: TRBV7-6
size: NA
D: NA
J: TRBJ2-7
length: 15
DNA: TGTGCCAGCAGCTTAGCGCAGGTGGGAGGCGACGAGCAGTACTTC
CDR3: CASSLAQVGGDEQYF

V: TRBV5-1
size: NA
D: TRBD2
J: TRBJ2-1
length: 15
DNA: TGCGCCAGCAGCTTGACGGCGGGGGTATACAATGAGCAGTTCTTC
CDR3: CASSLTAGVYNEQFF

V: TRBV9
size: many
D: NA
J: TRBJ2-3
length: 14
DNA: TGTGCCAGCAGCGTAGTGGGAATCCCCGATACGCAGTATTTT
CDR3: CASSVVGIPDTQYF

V: TRBV15
size: NA
D: TRBD2
J: TRBJ2-5
length: 17
DNA: TGTGCCACCAGCAGAGGGTATGCGACTAGCGGGGTGGAGACCCAGTACTTC
CDR3: CATSRGYATSGVETQYF

V: TRBV7-9
size: many
D: NA
J: TRBJ1-2
length: 14
DNA: TGTGCCAGCAGCCTAGGACAGATCAACTATGGCTACACCTTC
CDR3: CASSLGQINYGYTF

V: TRBV30
size: NA
D: NA
J: TRBJ2-7
length: 14
DNA: TGTGCCTGGAGCGCCGGGACCCTTAACTACGAGCAGTACTTC
CDR3: CAWSAGTLNYEQYF

V: TRBV4-3
size: NA
D: NA
J: TRBJ2-5
length: 15
DNA: TGCGCCAGCAGCCAAGATATCGCGGGCCAAGAGACCCAGTACTTC
CDR3: CASSQDIAGQETQYF

V: TRBV2
size: many
D: TRBD1
J: TRBJ2-7
length: 15
DNA: TGTGCCAGCAGCGCAACCCCCGGGACAGACTACGAGCAGTACTTC
CDR3: CASSATPGTDYEQYF

V: TRBV27
size: few
D: TRBD2
J: TRBJ2-7
length: 14
DNA: TGTGCCAGCAGTCCGACTAGCCTGGCCTACGAGCAGTACTTC
CDR3: CASSPTSLAYEQYF

V: TRBV30
size: NA
D: TRBD1
J: TRBJ1-2
length: 14
DNA: TGTGCCTGGGTACGACAGGGCGCTAACTATGGCTACACCTTC
CDR3: CAWVRQGANYGYTF

V: TRBV2
size: NA
D: TRBD1
J: TRBJ1-3
length: 16
DNA: TGTGCCAGCAGAGACGGACAGGGGCTATCTGGAAACACCATATATTTT
CDR3: CASRDGQGLSGNTIYF

V: TRBV10-1
size: once
D: TRBD1
J: TRBJ2-5
length: 13
DNA: TGCGCCAGCAGGACAGGGGTGGTTCAGACCCAGTACTTC
CDR3: CASRTGVVQTQYF

V: TRBV29-1
size: few
D: NA
J: TRBJ1-3
length: 13
DNA: TGCAGCGTTGACGTGGGCTCTGGAAACACCATATATTTT
CDR3: CSVDVGSGNTIYF

V: TRBV7-6
size: NA
D: TRBD2
J: TRBJ2-1
length: 14
DNA: TGTGCCAGCAGCCCGAGCGGGAGGGTTGCTGAGCAGTTCTTC
CDR3: CASSPSGRVAEQFF

V: TRBV6-1
size: few
D: NA
J: TRBJ1-2
length: 11
DNA: TGTGCCAGCTGGACCGGCTATGGCTACACCTTC
CDR3: CASWTGYGYTF